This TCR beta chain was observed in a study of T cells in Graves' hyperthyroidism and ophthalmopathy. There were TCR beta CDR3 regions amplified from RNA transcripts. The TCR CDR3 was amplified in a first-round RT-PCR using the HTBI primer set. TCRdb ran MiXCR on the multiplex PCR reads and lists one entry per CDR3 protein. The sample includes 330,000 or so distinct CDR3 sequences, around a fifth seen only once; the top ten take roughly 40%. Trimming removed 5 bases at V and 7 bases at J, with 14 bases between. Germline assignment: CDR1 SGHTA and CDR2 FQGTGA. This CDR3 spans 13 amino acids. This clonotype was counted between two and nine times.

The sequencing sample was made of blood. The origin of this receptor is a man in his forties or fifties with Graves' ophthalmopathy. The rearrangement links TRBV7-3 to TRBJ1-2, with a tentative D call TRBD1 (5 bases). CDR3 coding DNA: TGTGCCAGCAGCCTTGTGGGAGGGACTGGCTACACCTTC. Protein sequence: CASSLVGGTGYTF.